Listed below are T cell receptor beta chains from one sample, sequenced in a study of blood T cell repertoires in COVID-19. Profiled with immunoSEQ multiplex PCR; TCRdb holds only in-frame clones, not every one. This sample has roughly 180,000 clones, with roughly 79% found just once. The sequencing input was peripheral blood. The receptor set was obtained from a woman in her 40s with COVID-19, enrolled during active disease. CDR3s include the opening cysteine and the closing phenylalanine or tryptophan. The order of the fields is CDR3 length, J gene, D gene, V gene, clone size, CDR3 protein, CDR3 DNA. A D gene is named only where the DNA matches it firmly. Expanded clones get a size class; other rows say once, few or many, or leave the size out.

>16|TRBJ1-4|-|TRBV7-9|-
CASSLVDRATNEKLFF
TGTGCCAGCAGCTTGGTCGACAGAGCAACTAATGAAAAACTGTTTTTT
>12|TRBJ1-1|-|TRBV30|-
CARHERDTEAFF
TGTGCGCGACATGAGAGGGACACTGAAGCTTTCTTT
>16|TRBJ2-7|-|TRBV6-5|-
CASSYSTGSEVYEQYF
TGTGCCAGCAGTTACTCCACAGGGAGTGAGGTATACGAGCAGTACTTC
>14|TRBJ1-2|-|TRBV9|-
CASSVGGGSYGYTF
TGTGCCAGCAGCGTAGGAGGGGGATCCTATGGCTACACCTTC
>13|TRBJ1-2|-|TRBV5-1|-
CASSLGTIYGYTF
TGCGCCAGCAGCTTGGGCACTATCTATGGCTACACCTTC
>14|TRBJ2-5|-|TRBV3-1/TRBV3-2|-
CASSQDGQQETQYF
TGTGCCAGCAGCCAAGATGGACAGCAAGAGACCCAGTACTTC
>18|TRBJ2-3|TRBD2|TRBV11-2|-
CASSLLSSGLGSTDTQYF
TGTGCCAGCAGCTTGTTGTCTAGCGGGTTGGGTAGCACAGATACGCAGTATTTT
>16|TRBJ2-1|-|TRBV7-3|-
CASSPGAGSRSDEQFF
TGTGCCAGCAGCCCCGGAGCCGGGTCCCGGAGCGATGAGCAGTTCTTC
>15|TRBJ2-2|TRBD1|TRBV28|-
CASSSDRGRAGELFF
TGTGCCAGCAGTTCAGACAGGGGCCGGGCCGGGGAGCTGTTTTTT
>14|TRBJ1-2|-|TRBV19|-
CASRWDTVNYGYTF
TGTGCCAGTAGATGGGACACCGTTAACTATGGCTACACCTTC
>16|TRBJ2-3|TRBD2|TRBV19|-
CASSISGTSVDNTQYF
TGTGCCAGTAGTATATCCGGGACTAGCGTGGATAATACGCAGTATTTT
>14|TRBJ1-4|-|TRBV5-1|-
CASSLDRAEEKLFF
TGCGCCAGCAGCTTGGACAGGGCGGAAGAAAAACTGTTTTTT
>15|TRBJ2-3|TRBD2|TRBV27|-
CASRGLAGGTDTQYF
TGTGCCAGCAGGGGACTAGCGGGCGGGACAGATACGCAGTATTTT
>15|TRBJ1-2|TRBD1|TRBV6-5|few
CATSTRDRTNYGYTF
TGTGCCACCTCCACTAGGGACAGAACTAACTATGGCTACACCTTC
>19|TRBJ2-2|TRBD2|TRBV9|-
CASSVGLGLAGEGTGELFF
TGTGCCAGCAGCGTAGGTCTGGGACTAGCGGGAGAGGGGACCGGGGAGCTGTTTTTT
>16|TRBJ2-5|TRBD2|TRBV14|-
CASSPFPGLPQETQYF
TGTGCCAGCAGCCCCTTTCCGGGACTACCTCAAGAGACCCAGTACTTC
>11|TRBJ1-1|-|TRBV19|-
CASSVRVEAFF
TGTGCCAGTAGTGTCCGCGTGGAAGCTTTCTTT